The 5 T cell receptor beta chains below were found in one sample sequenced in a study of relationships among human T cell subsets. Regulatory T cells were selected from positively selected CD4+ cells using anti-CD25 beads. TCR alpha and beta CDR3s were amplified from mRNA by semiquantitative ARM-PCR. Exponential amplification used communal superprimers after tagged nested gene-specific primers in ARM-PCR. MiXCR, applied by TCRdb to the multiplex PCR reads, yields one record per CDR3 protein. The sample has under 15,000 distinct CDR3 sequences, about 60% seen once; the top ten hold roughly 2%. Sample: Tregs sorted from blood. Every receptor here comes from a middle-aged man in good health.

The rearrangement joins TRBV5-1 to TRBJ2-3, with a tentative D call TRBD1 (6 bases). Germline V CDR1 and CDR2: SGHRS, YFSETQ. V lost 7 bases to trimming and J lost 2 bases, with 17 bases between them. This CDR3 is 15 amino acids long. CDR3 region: CASGLQGSTTDTQYF. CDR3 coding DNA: TGCGCCAGCGGATTACAGGGAAGTACCACAGATACGCAGTATTTT.

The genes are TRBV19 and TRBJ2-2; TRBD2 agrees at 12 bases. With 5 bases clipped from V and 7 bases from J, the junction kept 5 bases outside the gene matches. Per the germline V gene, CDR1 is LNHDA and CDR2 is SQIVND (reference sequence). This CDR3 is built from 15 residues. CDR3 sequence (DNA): TGTGCCAGTAGTCTAAGGACTAGCGGGGTCGGGGAGCTGTTTTTT. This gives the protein CASSLRTSGVGELFF.

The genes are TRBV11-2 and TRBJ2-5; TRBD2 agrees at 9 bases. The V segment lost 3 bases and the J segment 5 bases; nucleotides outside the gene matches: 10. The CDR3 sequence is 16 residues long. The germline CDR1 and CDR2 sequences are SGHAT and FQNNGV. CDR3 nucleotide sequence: TGTGCCAGCAGCTTCTCCGGGGTAGCGGGAGCTGAGACCCAGTACTTC. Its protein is CASSFSGVAGAETQYF.

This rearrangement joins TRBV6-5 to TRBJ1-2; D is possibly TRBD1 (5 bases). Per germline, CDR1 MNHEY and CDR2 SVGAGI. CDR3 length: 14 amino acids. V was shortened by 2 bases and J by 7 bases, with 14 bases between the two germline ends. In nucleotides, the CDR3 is TGTGCCAGCAGTTACAACGGGCAGGGAGGTGGCTACACCTTC. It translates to CASSYNGQGGGYTF.

CDR3 protein: CSVEFRTSGSGNEQYF. Here the CDR3 DNA reads TGCAGCGTTGAATTCCGGACTAGCGGGAGCGGAAACGAGCAGTACTTC. The V and J genes are TRBV29-1 and TRBJ2-7; 13 bases are a match to TRBD2. The CDR3 loop spans 16 amino acids. V dropped 2 bases and J dropped 5; count of bases not matched to a gene: 9. Germline assignment: CDR1 SQVTM and CDR2 ANQGSEA.